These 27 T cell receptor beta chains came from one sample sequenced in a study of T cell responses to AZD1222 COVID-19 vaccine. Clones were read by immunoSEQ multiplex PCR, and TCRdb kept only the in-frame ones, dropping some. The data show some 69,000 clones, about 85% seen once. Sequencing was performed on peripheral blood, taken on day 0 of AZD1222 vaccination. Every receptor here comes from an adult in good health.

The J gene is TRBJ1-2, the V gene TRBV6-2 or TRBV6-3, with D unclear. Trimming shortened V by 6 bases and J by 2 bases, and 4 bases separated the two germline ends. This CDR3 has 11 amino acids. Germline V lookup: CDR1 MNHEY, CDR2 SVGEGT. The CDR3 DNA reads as TGTGCCAGCAGCATCAACTATGGCTACACCTTC. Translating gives CASSINYGYTF.

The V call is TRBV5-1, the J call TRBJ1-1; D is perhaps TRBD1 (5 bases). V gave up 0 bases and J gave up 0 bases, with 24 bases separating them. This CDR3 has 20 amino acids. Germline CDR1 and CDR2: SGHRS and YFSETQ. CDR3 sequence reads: CASSLANGAPGNGVNTEAFF. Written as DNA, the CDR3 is TGCGCCAGCAGCTTGGCGAACGGGGCTCCAGGCAATGGGGTGAACACTGAAGCTTTCTTT.

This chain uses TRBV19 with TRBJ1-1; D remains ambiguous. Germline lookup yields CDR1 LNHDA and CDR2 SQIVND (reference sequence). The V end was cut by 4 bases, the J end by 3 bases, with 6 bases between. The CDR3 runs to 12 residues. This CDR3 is CASSRGDTEAFF. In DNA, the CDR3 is TGTGCCAGTAGTAGGGGTGACACTGAAGCTTTCTTT.

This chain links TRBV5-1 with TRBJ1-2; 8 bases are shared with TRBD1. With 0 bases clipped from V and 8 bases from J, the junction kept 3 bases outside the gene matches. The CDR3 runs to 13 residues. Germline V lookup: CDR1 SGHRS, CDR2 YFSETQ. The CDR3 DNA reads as TGCGCCAGCAGCTTGGGACAGGGGTCGGGCTACACCTTC. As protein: CASSLGQGSGYTF.

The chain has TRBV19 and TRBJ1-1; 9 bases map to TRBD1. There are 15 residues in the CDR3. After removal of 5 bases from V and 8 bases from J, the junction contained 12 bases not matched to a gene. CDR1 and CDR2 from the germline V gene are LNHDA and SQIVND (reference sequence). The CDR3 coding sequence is TGTGCCAGTAGTCCGGGACAGGGTACGATTCGGGAAGCTTTCTTT. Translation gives CASSPGQGTIREAFF.

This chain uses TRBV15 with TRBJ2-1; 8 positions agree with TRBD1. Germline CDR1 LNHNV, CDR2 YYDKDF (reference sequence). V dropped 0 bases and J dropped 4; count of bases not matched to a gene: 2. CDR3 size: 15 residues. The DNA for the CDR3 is TGTGCCACCAGCAGAGATGGGACAGGTTACAATGAGCAGTTCTTC. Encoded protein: CATSRDGTGYNEQFF.

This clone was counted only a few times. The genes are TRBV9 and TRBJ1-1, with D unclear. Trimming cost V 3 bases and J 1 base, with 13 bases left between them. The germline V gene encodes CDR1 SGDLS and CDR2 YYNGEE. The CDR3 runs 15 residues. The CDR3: CASSALGAGNTEAFF. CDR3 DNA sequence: TGTGCCAGCAGCGCCCTGGGCGCCGGGAACACTGAAGCTTTCTTT.

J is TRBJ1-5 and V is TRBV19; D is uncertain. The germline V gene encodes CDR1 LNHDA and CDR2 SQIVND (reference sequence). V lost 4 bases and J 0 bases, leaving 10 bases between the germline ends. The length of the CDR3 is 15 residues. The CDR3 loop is CASSRGRSSNQPQHF. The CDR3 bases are TGTGCCAGTAGTAGAGGGAGGAGTAGCAATCAGCCCCAGCATTTT. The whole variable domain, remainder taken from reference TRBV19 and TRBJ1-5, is DGGITQSPKYLFRKEGQNVTLSCEQNLNHDAMYWYRQDPGQGLRLIYYSQIVNDFQKGDIAEGYSVSREKKESFPLTVTSAQKNPTAFYLCASSRGRSSNQPQHFGDGTRLSIL.

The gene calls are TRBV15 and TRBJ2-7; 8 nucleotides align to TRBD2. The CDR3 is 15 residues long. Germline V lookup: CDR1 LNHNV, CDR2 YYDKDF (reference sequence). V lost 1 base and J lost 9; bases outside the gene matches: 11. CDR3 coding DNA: TGTGCCACCAGCAGAGCTGGTAGCGGGGATGTGATGCAGTACTTC. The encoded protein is CATSRAGSGDVMQYF.

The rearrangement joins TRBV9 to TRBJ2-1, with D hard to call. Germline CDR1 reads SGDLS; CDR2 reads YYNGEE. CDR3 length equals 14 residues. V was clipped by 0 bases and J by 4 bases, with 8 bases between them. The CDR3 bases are TGTGCCAGCAGCGTAGAGTTGCAATACAATGAGCAGTTCTTC. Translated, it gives CASSVELQYNEQFF.

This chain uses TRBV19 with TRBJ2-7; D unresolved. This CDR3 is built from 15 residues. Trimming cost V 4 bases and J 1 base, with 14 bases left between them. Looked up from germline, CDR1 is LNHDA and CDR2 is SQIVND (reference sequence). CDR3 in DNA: TGTGCCAGTAGTACTGACCTGAGGAGTTCCTACGAGCAGTACTTC. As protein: CASSTDLRSSYEQYF.

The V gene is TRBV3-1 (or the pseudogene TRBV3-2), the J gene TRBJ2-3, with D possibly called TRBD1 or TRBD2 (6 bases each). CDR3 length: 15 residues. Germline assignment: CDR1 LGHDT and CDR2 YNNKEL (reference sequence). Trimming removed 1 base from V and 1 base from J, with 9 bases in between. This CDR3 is CASSQGGGRTDTQYF. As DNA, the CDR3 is TGTGCCAGCAGCCAAGGTGGGGGGCGCACAGATACGCAGTATTTT.

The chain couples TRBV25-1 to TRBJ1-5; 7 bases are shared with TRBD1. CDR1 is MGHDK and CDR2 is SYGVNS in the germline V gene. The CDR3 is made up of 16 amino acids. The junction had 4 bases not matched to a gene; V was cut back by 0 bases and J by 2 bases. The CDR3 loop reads CASSEYQGVGNQPQHF. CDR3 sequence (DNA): TGTGCCAGCAGTGAATATCAGGGGGTAGGCAATCAGCCCCAGCATTTT.

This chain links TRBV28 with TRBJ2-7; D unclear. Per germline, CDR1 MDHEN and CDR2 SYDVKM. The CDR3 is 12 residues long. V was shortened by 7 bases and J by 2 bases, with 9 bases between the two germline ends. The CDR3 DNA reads TGTGCCAGCATAGGTTCACCCTACGAGCAGTACTTC. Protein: CASIGSPYEQYF.

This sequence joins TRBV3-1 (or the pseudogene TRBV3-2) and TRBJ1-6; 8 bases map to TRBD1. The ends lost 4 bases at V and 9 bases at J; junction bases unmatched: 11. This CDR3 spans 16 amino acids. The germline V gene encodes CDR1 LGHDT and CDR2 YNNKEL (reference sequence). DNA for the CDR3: TGTGCCAGCAGCCTTCGGACAGGGCGAGTGGGTTCACCCCTCCACTTT. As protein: CASSLRTGRVGSPLHF.

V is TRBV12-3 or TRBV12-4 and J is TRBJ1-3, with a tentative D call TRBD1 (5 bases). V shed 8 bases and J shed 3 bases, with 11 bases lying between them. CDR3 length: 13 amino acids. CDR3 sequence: CASHLGVGNTIYF. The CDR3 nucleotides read TGTGCCAGCCATTTGGGGGTTGGAAACACCATATATTTT.

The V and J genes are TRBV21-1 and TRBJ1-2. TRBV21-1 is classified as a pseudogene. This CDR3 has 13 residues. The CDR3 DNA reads TGTGCCAGCAGGCTAGGTTTGGCTTATGGCTACACCTTC. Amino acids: CASRLGLAYGYTF.

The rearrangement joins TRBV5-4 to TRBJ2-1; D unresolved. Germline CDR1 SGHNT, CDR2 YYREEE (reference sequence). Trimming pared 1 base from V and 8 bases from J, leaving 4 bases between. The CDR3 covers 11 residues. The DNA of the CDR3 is TGTGCCAGCAGCTTGTCCCATGAGCAGTTCTTC. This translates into CASSLSHEQFF.

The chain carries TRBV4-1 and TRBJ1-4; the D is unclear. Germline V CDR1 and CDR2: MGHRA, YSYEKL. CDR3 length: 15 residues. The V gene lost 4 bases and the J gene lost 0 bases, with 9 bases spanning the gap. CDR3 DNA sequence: TGCGCCAGCAGCCCCCGGGAGGCAACTAATGAAAAACTGTTTTTT. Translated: CASSPREATNEKLFF.

Here the CDR3 reads CSAGGGETQYF. The CDR3 DNA follows: TGCAGTGCCGGCGGGGGAGAGACCCAGTACTTC. The chain is built from TRBV20-1 and TRBJ2-5; TRBD2 matches at 7 bases. This CDR3 region has 11 residues. Germline V lookup: CDR1 DFQATT, CDR2 SNEGSKA (reference sequence). Trimming cost V 6 bases and J 4 bases; bases outside gene matches: 2.

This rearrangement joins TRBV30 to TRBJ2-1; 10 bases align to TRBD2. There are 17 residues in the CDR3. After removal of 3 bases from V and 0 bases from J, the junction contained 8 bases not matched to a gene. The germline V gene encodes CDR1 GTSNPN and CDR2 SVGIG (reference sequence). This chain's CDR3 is CAWRELAGVLSYNEQFF. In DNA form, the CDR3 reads TGTGCCTGGAGGGAGCTAGCGGGGGTCCTCTCCTACAATGAGCAGTTCTTC. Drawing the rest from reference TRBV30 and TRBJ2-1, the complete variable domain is SQTIHQWPATLVQPVGSPLSLECTVEGTSNPNLYWYRQAAGRGLQLLFYSVGIGQISSEVPQNLSASRPQDRQFILSSKKLLLSDSGFYLCAWRELAGVLSYNEQFFGPGTRLTVL.

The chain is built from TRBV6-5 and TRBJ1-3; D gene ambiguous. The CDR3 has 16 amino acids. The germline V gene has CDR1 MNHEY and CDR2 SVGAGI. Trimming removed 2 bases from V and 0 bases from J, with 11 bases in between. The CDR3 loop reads CASSYLPLSSGNTIYF. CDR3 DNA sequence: TGTGCCAGCAGTTACCTCCCGCTCTCCTCTGGAAACACCATATATTTT.

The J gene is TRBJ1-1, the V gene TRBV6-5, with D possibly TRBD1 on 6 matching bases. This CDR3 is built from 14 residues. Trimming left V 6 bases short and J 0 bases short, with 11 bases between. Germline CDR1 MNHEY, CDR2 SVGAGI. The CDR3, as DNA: TGTGCCAGCAGGGGGGGGCCCCTGAACACTGAAGCTTTCTTT. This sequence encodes CASRGGPLNTEAFF.

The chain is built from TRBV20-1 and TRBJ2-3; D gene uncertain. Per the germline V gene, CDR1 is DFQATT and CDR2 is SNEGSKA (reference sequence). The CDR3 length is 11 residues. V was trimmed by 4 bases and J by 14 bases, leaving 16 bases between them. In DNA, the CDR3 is TGCAGTGCTATGCTCGGTACCCTGCGGTATTTT. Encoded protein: CSAMLGTLRYF.

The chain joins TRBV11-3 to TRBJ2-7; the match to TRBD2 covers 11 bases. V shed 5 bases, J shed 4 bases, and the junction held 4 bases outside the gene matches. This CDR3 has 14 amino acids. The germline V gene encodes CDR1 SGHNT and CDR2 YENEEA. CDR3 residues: CASSLGTSGYEQYF. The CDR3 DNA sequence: TGTGCCAGCAGCCTGGGGACTAGCGGTTACGAGCAGTACTTC.

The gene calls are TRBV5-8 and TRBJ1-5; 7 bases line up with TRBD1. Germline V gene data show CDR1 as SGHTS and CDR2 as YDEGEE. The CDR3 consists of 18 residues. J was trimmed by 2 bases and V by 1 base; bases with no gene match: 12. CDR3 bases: TGTGCCAGCAGCTTGAGGTACAGGGGAGGCTATCGCAATCAGCCCCAGCATTTT. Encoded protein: CASSLRYRGGYRNQPQHF.

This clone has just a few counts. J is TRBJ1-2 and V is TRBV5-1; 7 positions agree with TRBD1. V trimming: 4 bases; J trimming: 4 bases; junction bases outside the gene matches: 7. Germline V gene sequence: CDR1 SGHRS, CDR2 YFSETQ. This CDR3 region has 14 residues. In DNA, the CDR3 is TGCGCCAGCAGCACTCAGGGGGATGGCTATGGCTACACCTTC. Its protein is CASSTQGDGYGYTF.